The T cell receptor (beta chain) under discussion was sequenced for a study of T cell responses to AZD1222 COVID-19 vaccine. Assay used: immunoSEQ multiplex PCR; TCRdb lists only in-frame clones, some missing. This table has roughly 130,000 clones, about 90% appearing once. Findings and caveats of the study: Baseline antibody screening turned up just a handful of seropositive AZD1222 recipients. Females made up more of the donors, who were largely white British, and clonal diversity may have come out too low.

About this clone itself: The antigen remains unidentified.

Sequencing was performed on peripheral blood, taken 28 days after the second AZD1222 dose. This clonotype was obtained from an adult who received the AZD1222 COVID-19 vaccine.

This CDR3 is CASSLGPYNEQFF. In DNA form, the CDR3 reads TGTGCCAGCAGCTTGGGACCGTACAATGAGCAGTTCTTC. The rearrangement links TRBV5-6 to TRBJ2-1; D is ambiguous. The CDR3 is 13 residues long. Germline-derived CDR1 and CDR2 are SGHDT and YYEEEE. Trimming removed 0 bases from V and 4 bases from J, with 5 bases in between.